This record concerns one T cell receptor (beta chain) sequence. The data originate from a study of blood T cell repertoires in COVID-19. Study information: Samples representing acute and convalescent COVID-19 were sourced from the United States, Italy and Spain. Sources were T cells, B-cell-depleted T cells, or PBMCs; the material itself was cDNA or gDNA.

CDR3 length equals 18 residues. Trimming left V 4 bases short and J 0 bases short, with 22 bases between. Germline values: CDR1 GTSNPN, CDR2 SVGIG (reference sequence). Methods used by the authors: Reference gene primers were amplified, and this amplification served to estimate nucleated cell counts. Repertoires were generated with immunoSEQ multiplex PCR, while TCRdb's copy carries only in-frame clones and drops some. D and trimming were read from the DNA, whereas the V and J calls and clone size are those reported in that table. Of roughly 250,000 clones listed, approximately 79% are singletons. This chain joins TRBV30 and TRBJ2-1; a weak D match, TRBD2 (7 bases). This clonotype originated in a woman of 80 years or more with active or convalescent COVID-19. Sequenced sample: peripheral blood. CDR3 sequence (DNA): TGTGCCTGGACCCGCTACTCGGGGGGCGGGGCCTCCTACAATGAGCAGTTCTTC. It is translated as CAWTRYSGGGASYNEQFF.